This T cell receptor beta chain is drawn from a study of blood T cell repertoires in COVID-19. Background on the study: COVID-19 samples from acute and convalescent phases originated in the United States, Italy and Spain. T cells, B-cell-depleted T cells, or PBMCs provided the cDNA or gDNA that served as material.

Germline assignment: CDR1 SGHDN and CDR2 FVKESK. The CDR3 runs 13 residues. V gave up 3 bases and J gave up 5 bases, with 10 bases separating them. Under the authors' procedure: The authors estimated nucleated cell counts from reference gene primer amplification. The assay was immunoSEQ multiplex PCR, and TCRdb's table has in-frame clones only and misses some. V and J calls and clone size are as listed in that table; D and trimming were resolved from the DNA. The sample shows fewer than 500,000 clones, roughly 86% of them seen only once. V and J are TRBV14 and TRBJ1-2; D unclear. The source of this sequence is a human donor with acute or convalescent COVID-19. The donor label of this sample is uncertain. Sequencing used peripheral blood. The CDR3 is CASSHNNVYGYTF. The CDR3 nucleotides are TGTGCCAGCAGCCATAACAATGTGTATGGCTACACCTTC.